These 3 T cell receptor beta chains originate from one sample sequenced in a study of blood T cell repertoires in COVID-19. Some clones are missing from TCRdb's copy, which holds only in-frame ones; the method was immunoSEQ multiplex PCR. The sample gives 80,000 to 130,000 clones, 88% of which show up once; around 6.5% is in the top ten. The sequencing input was peripheral blood. The receptor set was obtained from a woman between 55 and 75 years old with acute or convalescent COVID-19.

This chain links TRBV28 with TRBJ1-4; tentative D call: TRBD1 (5 bases). V was trimmed by 5 bases and J by 11 bases, leaving 15 bases between them. The CDR3 loop spans 13 amino acids. The V gene's germline CDR1 is MDHEN and CDR2 SYDVKM. CDR3 DNA: TGTGCCAGCAGTCCAATCGACAGACGCAAACTGTTTTTT. This sequence encodes CASSPIDRRKLFF.

This clone was picked up a small number of times. The CDR3 protein is CATSRGAGTGGTEAFF. The CDR3 DNA follows: TGTGCCACCAGCAGAGGCGCGGGGACAGGGGGGACTGAAGCTTTCTTT. This chain joins TRBV15 and TRBJ1-1, with 11 bases identical to TRBD1. The CDR3 contains 16 residues. CDR1 is LNHNV and CDR2 is YYDKDF in the germline V gene (reference sequence). The V segment lost 1 base and the J segment 5 bases; nucleotides outside the gene matches: 6.

V gene TRBV27 combines with J gene TRBJ2-2, with 8 bases fitting TRBD1. This CDR3 contains 19 residues. V was clipped by 2 bases and J by 4 bases; unmatched bases: 15. CDR1 is MNHEY, CDR2 SMNVEV, per germline (reference sequence). CDR3 DNA: TGTGCCAGCAGTTTACGGCAGGGGGCTGTTACTTTGGGCACCGGGGAGCTGTTTTTT. This codes for CASSLRQGAVTLGTGELFF.